Shown below are 25 T cell receptor beta chains from a single sample sequenced in a study of blood T cells in healthy people across ages. With a J-beta primer mix and a sample-barcoded 5' primer, a second PCR ran roughly 6 to 11 cycles. A single record per CDR3 protein comes from TCRdb applying MiXCR to the 5' RACE reads. Of 750,000 to 950,000 distinct CDR3 sequences listed, less than 70% are singletons. The sample was blood. The source is a man at least 80 years old in good health.

This clonotype has more than one count but fewer than ten. This sequence joins TRBV12-3 or TRBV12-4 and TRBJ2-1; D not certain. The V end was cut by 3 bases, the J end by 6 bases, with 15 bases between. The CDR3 is 15 residues long. CDR3 DNA sequence: TGTGCCAGCAGTTTCTTATCCAGAATCCTCAATGAGCAGTTCTTC. Translated, it gives CASSFLSRILNEQFF.

This chain joins TRBV13 and TRBJ2-5; D unresolved. The CDR3 is 17 residues long. Trimming shortened V by 5 bases and J by 0 bases, and 19 bases separated the two germline ends. Germline V gene lookup returns CDR1 PRHDT and CDR2 FYEKMQ (reference sequence). CDR3 sequence (DNA): TGTGCCAGCAGCCCAAGCAGGCGACCGGGTCACCAAGAGACCCAGTACTTC. Its protein product is CASSPSRRPGHQETQYF.

The chain has TRBV6-1 and TRBJ2-7; the D gene could be TRBD1 or TRBD2 (5 bases each). The CDR3 runs 15 residues. The ends were cut back, 4 bases at V and 2 bases at J, with 15 bases in the middle. Germline values: CDR1 MNHNS, CDR2 SASEGT. CDR3 protein: CASSATGTMPYEQYF. For the CDR3, the DNA is TGTGCCAGCAGTGCGACCGGGACGATGCCCTACGAGCAGTACTTC.

The chain links TRBV7-8 to TRBJ2-7, with D possibly matching TRBD1 (5 bases). This CDR3 is 12 amino acids long. Germline CDR1 is SGHVS and CDR2 is FQNEAQ. Trimming cost V 5 bases and J 1 base, with 6 bases left between them. As DNA, the CDR3 is TGTGCCAGCAGCCGACAGTCCTACGAGCAGTACTTC. Amino acids: CASSRQSYEQYF.

This chain joins TRBV7-9 and TRBJ2-7; D is possibly TRBD1 or TRBD2 (5 bases each). The length of the CDR3 is 14 residues. The germline V gene encodes CDR1 SEHNR and CDR2 FQNEAQ (reference sequence). The ends were cut back, 1 base at V and 2 bases at J, with 9 bases in the middle. CDR3 sequence reads: CASSLGGPAYEQYF. The CDR3 nucleotides are TGTGCCAGCAGCTTAGGGGGACCGGCCTACGAGCAGTACTTC.

This clonotype was counted a few times. This chain uses TRBV5-1 with TRBJ1-2; 8 bases are a match to TRBD1. Germline V gene lookup returns CDR1 SGHRS and CDR2 YFSETQ. V gave up 3 bases and J gave up 3 bases; unmatched junction bases: 13. The CDR3 is 17 amino acids. CDR3 nucleotide sequence: TGCGCCAGCAGCTCCGGGACCGGGACAGGCCGGGACTATGGCTACACCTTC. Translation gives CASSSGTGTGRDYGYTF. The full variable domain, with the rest looked up from reference TRBV5-1 and TRBJ1-2, is KAGVTQTPRYLIKTRGQQVTLSCSPISGHRSVSWYQQTPGQGLQFLFEYFSETQRNKGNFPGRFSGRQFSNSRSEMNVSTLELGDSALYLCASSSGTGTGRDYGYTFGSGTRLTVV.

This chain joins TRBV15 and TRBJ2-1; D not resolved. The germline V and J ends were trimmed by 5 bases and 12 bases, with 14 bases remaining between them. The germline CDR1 and CDR2 sequences are LNHNV and YYDKDF (reference sequence). The CDR3 consists of 12 residues. The CDR3 region has the DNA TGTGCCACCAGCTCCGGCGGAACTGGGCAGTTCTTC. Its translation: CATSSGGTGQFF.

A few counts support this clonotype. The V and J genes are TRBV9 and TRBJ2-3, with a weak D call TRBD2 (6 bases). The germline V gene has CDR1 SGDLS and CDR2 YYNGEE. The CDR3 extends over 15 amino acids. V shed 4 bases and J shed 4 bases, with 16 bases lying between them. CDR3 residues: CASSSNGGRPDTQYF. The CDR3 coding sequence is TGTGCCAGCAGCTCGAATGGGGGGAGACCAGATACGCAGTATTTT.

The chain is built from TRBV12-3 or TRBV12-4 and TRBJ2-1; 7 nucleotides agree with TRBD2. The CDR3 totals 15 residues. The J segment lost 6 bases and the V segment lost 7 bases, leaving 12 bases of the junction unmatched. The CDR3 coding sequence is TGTGCCAGCATCCAAGGACTAGAAAGGGCCAATGAGCAGTTCTTC. Its translation: CASIQGLERANEQFF.

With regard to this clonotype: A much larger clone lies a single base off, so this may be a read error. The chain links TRBV21-1 to TRBJ2-5; the table's TRBD1 call for D was not verified on the DNA. The DNA matches TRBJ2-7 better at its end, which makes the J call doubtful. TRBV21-1 is marked as a pseudogene. This CDR3 spans 15 amino acids. CDR3 DNA: TGTGCCAGCAGCAGAGCCCGACAGGGGGACTACGAGCAGTACTTC. Protein: CASSRARQGDYEQYF.

In this sample, this clonotype turned up once. This chain links TRBV12-3 or TRBV12-4 with TRBJ2-1; 8 bases are a match to TRBD2. CDR3 length: 16 amino acids. V shed 5 bases and J 5 bases; nucleotides not matched to a gene: 11. Here the CDR3 DNA reads TGTGCCAGCAGTGCGCGACTAGCGAGAGAGCACAATGAGCAGTTCTTC. Translation gives CASSARLAREHNEQFF.

The chain employs TRBV3-1 and TRBJ1-5, with unresolved D. V was cut by 1 base and J by 1 base, with 8 bases left in between. The CDR3 extends over 15 amino acids. Germline CDR1 reads LGHDT; CDR2 reads YNNKEL (reference sequence). The CDR3 bases are TGTGCCAGCAGCCAAGGGGCATCCAGCAATCAGCCCCAGCATTTT. This translates into CASSQGASSNQPQHF.

Concerning this clonotype: Germline and junction disagree at one end, which may indicate a read error. This rearrangement joins TRBV24-1 to TRBJ2-1, with D possibly TRBD1 on 6 matching bases. CDR1 is KGHDR and CDR2 is SFDVKD in the germline V gene. The CDR3 spans 17 residues. In DNA form, the CDR3 reads TGTGCCACCAGCCGGAGTATAGACAGGCATTCCTACAATAAGCAGTTCTTC. This encodes CATSRSIDRHSYNKQFF.

This chain joins TRBV15 and TRBJ2-7; 8 bases agree with TRBD1. CDR1 and CDR2 (germline): LNHNV, YYDKDF (reference sequence). The CDR3 is made up of 13 amino acids. V dropped 4 bases and J dropped 4; count of bases not matched to a gene: 3. The CDR3 is CATSIRQGYEQYF. The CDR3 DNA sequence: TGTGCCACCAGCATACGACAGGGGTACGAGCAGTACTTC.

The CDR3 DNA sequence: TGCGCCAGCACCAAAGGCCTCGGGAATGAGCAGTTCTTC. This sequence encodes CASTKGLGNEQFF. The genes are TRBV10-1 and TRBJ2-1, with no clear D. The V end lost 7 bases, the J end lost 7 bases, and 14 bases lay between the germline ends. The germline V gene has CDR1 WNHNN and CDR2 SYGVQD (reference sequence). The CDR3 is made up of 13 amino acids.

The J gene is TRBJ1-2, the V gene TRBV28, with 9 bases matching TRBD1. In germline, CDR1 is MDHEN, CDR2 SYDVKM. With 4 bases clipped from V and 8 bases from J, the junction kept 5 bases outside the gene matches. The CDR3 contains 13 residues. This CDR3 reads CASSSGQGIGYTF. For the CDR3, the DNA is TGTGCCAGCAGTTCCGGACAGGGGATAGGCTACACCTTC.

The table lists this clonotype with a count of one. One end of the junction fails to match germline, which may point to a read error. The chain has TRBV4-2 and TRBJ2-3; 7 bases map to TRBD2. Per germline, CDR1 LGHNA and CDR2 YNFKEQ. The CDR3 covers 16 residues. The CDR3 nucleotides read TGTGCCAGCAGCCGTAGAGGGACTACCAGCACAGGTACGCAGTATTTT. This encodes CASSRRGTTSTGTQYF.

Concerning this clonotype itself: One end of the junction fails to match germline, which may point to a read error. CDR3 in DNA: TGTGCCAGCGGTTACGGGCGGACACTTTACGAGCAGTACTTC. It translates to CASGYGRTLYEQYF. The chain has TRBV6-2 or TRBV6-3 and TRBJ2-5, with a weak D call TRBD1 (5 bases). The last part of the DNA fits TRBJ2-7 better; the J call may be wrong. Germline loops: CDR1 MNHEY, CDR2 SVGEGT. The CDR3 consists of 14 residues.

This chain joins TRBV20-1 and TRBJ2-4; D unresolved. The DNA end is a closer match to TRBJ2-7, so the J assignment may be wrong. This CDR3 has 14 residues. Germline V CDR1 and CDR2: DFQATT, SNEGSKA (reference sequence). CDR3 bases: TGCAGTGTCGGAATTAGAGACTCGATCTACGAGCAGTACTTC. Translated: CSVGIRDSIYEQYF.

This chain uses TRBV5-7 with TRBJ1-1; D not resolved. TRBV5-7 qualifies as an ORF whose function is uncertain. The CDR3 extends over 12 amino acids. The germline V and J ends were trimmed by 0 bases and 7 bases, with 7 bases remaining between them. CDR3: CASSLGSVEAFF. The DNA of the CDR3 is TGTGCCAGCAGCTTGGGCAGTGTTGAAGCTTTCTTT.

This clonotype has just a few counts. The chain employs TRBV28 and TRBJ1-4, with 7 bases aligning to TRBD1. This CDR3 is 16 amino acids long. The germline V gene encodes CDR1 MDHEN and CDR2 SYDVKM. J lost 10 bases, V lost 7 bases, and 18 bases had no gene match. In nucleotides, the CDR3 is TGTGCCAGCACCACCGAAGGGGGGACAGCCTTTCGAAAACTGTTTTTT. This encodes CASTTEGGTAFRKLFF.

The genes are TRBV12-5 and TRBJ1-4; D uncertain. V lost 8 bases and J lost 0, with 7 bases in between. The CDR3 consists of 13 residues. CDR1 LGHNT and CDR2 FRNRAP come from the germline V gene. CDR3 amino acids: CASTWATNEKLFF. The CDR3 DNA reads TGTGCTAGTACCTGGGCAACTAATGAAAAACTGTTTTTT.

This clonotype was observed a handful of times. The chain joins TRBV12-3 or TRBV12-4 to TRBJ2-5; 9 positions match TRBD2. V was clipped by 7 bases and J by 4 bases; unmatched bases: 7. The CDR3 contains 14 residues. The CDR3 DNA reads TGTGCCAGCACCGGGACTAGCCGAACAGAGACCCAGTACTTC. This encodes CASTGTSRTETQYF.

The V and J genes are TRBV5-1 and TRBJ1-1; tentative D call: TRBD1 (5 bases). Germline V gene sequence: CDR1 SGHRS, CDR2 YFSETQ. This CDR3 comprises 15 residues. V lost 0 bases and J 5 bases, leaving 14 bases between the germline ends. CDR3 in amino acids: CASSLAGRGGTEAFF. CDR3 bases: TGCGCCAGCAGCTTGGCGGGCCGGGGGGGAACTGAAGCTTTCTTT.

Worth noting for this clonotype: One end of the junction is discordant with germline, which a read error may explain. The rearrangement uses TRBV29-1 and TRBJ2-6; D remains ambiguous. The CDR3 has 13 residues. In germline, CDR1 is SQVTM, CDR2 ANQGSEA. The CDR3 loop is CSVDSSEANVLTF. The CDR3 DNA reads TGCAGCGTTGACAGCTCTGAGGCCAACGTCCTGACTTTC.